The 2 T cell receptor beta chains reported below all come from one sample, sequenced in a study of technical replicates of blood from a few donors. The protocol was immunoSEQ multiplex PCR, while the TCRdb copy is restricted to in-frame clones and leaves out a portion. The sample lists just over 55,000 clones, around 93% occurring once. The sequenced sample consisted of PBMCs. The receptors come from a human donor in good health. Some clones in this sample may be carry-over from other donors' samples.

V is TRBV27 and J is TRBJ1-4; the D is unclear. The CDR3 runs 14 residues. Trimming took off 5 bases at V and 7 bases at J, with 14 bases between the two ends. CDR1 MNHEY and CDR2 SMNVEV come from the germline V gene (reference sequence). As DNA, the CDR3 is TGTGCCAGCAGTCCGCTGTCGGGAGTTGAAAAACTGTTTTTT. This sequence encodes CASSPLSGVEKLFF.

The rearrangement links TRBV25-1 to TRBJ1-2; 7 bases line up with TRBD1. V was pared by 2 bases and J by 7 bases, with 13 bases of the junction left unmatched. Germline V gene lookup returns CDR1 MGHDK and CDR2 SYGVNS. The CDR3 has 16 amino acids. The CDR3 DNA reads as TGTGCCAGCAGTGAAGCCAACAGGGGCCCGAGGGTTGGCTACACCTTC. This translates into CASSEANRGPRVGYTF.